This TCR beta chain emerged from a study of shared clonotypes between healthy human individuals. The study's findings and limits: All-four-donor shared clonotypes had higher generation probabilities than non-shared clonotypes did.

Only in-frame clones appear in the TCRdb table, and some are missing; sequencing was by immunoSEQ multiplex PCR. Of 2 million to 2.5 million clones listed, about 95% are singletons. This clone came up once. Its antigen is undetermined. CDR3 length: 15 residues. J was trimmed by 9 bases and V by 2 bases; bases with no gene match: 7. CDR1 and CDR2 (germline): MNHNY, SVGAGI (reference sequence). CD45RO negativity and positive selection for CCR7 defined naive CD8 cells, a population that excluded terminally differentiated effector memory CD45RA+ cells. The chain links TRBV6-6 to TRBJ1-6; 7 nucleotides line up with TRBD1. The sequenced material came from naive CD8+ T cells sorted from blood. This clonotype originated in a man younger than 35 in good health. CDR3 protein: CASSYRQGEGSPLHF. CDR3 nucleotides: TGTGCCAGCAGTTACAGGCAGGGGGAGGGTTCACCCCTCCACTTT.